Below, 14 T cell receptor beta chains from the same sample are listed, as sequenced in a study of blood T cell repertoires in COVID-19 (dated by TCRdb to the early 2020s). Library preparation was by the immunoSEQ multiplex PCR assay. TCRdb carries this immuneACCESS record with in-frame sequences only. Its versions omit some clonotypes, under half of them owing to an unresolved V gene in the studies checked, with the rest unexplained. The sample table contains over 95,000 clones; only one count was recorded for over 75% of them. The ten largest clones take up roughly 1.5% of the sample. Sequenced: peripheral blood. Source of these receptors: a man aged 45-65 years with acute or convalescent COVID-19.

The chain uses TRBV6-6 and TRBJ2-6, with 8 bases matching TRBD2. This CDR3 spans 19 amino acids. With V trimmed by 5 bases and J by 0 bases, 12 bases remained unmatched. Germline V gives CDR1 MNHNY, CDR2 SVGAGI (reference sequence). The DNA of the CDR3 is TGTGCCAGCAGTCCCGTAGCGGGGCCCTTTAGCTCTGGGGCCAACGTCCTGACTTTC. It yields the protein CASSPVAGPFSSGANVLTF.

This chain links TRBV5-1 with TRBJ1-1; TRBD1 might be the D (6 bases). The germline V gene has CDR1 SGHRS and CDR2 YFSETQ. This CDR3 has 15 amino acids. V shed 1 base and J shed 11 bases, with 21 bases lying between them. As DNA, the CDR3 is TGCGCCAGCAGCTTGAAGCTGGGACATTCGTGGGAGGCTTTCTTT. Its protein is CASSLKLGHSWEAFF.

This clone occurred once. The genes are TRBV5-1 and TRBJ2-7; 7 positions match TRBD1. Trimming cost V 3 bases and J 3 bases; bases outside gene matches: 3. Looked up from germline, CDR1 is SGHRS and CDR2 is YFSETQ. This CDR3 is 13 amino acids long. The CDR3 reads CASSSTGFYEQYF. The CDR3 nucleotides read TGCGCCAGCAGCTCGACAGGGTTCTACGAGCAGTACTTC.

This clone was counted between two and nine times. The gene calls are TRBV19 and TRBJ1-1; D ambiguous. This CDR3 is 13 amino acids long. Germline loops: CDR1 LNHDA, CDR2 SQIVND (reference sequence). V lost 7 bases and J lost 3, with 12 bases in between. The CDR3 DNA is TGTGCCAGTATGACACCCGGCCACACTGAAGCTTTCTTT. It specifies CASMTPGHTEAFF.

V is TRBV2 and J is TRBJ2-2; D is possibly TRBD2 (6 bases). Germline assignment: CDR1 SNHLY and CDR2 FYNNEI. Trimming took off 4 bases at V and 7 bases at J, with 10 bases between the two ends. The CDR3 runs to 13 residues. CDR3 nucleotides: TGTGCCAGCAGTGGCCGGGGAGGCGGGGAGCTGTTTTTT. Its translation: CASSGRGGGELFF.

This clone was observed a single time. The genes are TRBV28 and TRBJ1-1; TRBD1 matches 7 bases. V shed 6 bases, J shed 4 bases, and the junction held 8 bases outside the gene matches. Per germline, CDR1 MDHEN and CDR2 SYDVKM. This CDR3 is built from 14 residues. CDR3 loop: CASRAPRDSTEAFF. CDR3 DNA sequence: TGTGCCAGCAGGGCCCCGAGGGACAGCACTGAAGCTTTCTTT.

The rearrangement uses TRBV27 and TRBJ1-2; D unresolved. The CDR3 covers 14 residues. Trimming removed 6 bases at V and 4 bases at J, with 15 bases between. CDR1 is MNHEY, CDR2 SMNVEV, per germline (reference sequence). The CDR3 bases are TGTGCCAGCAGCCTCTTGGGAGGGAGCTATGGCTACACCTTC. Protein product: CASSLLGGSYGYTF.

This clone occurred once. The CDR3 bases are TGTGCCAGCAGCGAGGGCATTCGGGGGGATAGCACAGATACGCAGTATTTT. This codes for CASSEGIRGDSTDTQYF. The chain has TRBV9 and TRBJ2-3; 7 bases are a match to TRBD2. This CDR3 comprises 17 residues. J gave up 0 bases and V 3 bases, and 10 bases lay outside the gene matches. Germline V gives CDR1 SGDLS, CDR2 YYNGEE.

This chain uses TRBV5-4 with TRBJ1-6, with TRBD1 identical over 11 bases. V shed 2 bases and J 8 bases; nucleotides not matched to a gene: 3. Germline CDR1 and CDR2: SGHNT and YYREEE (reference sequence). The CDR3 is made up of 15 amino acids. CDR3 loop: CASSLGQGAHSPLHF. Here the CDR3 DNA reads TGTGCCAGCAGCTTAGGACAGGGGGCCCATTCACCCCTCCACTTT.

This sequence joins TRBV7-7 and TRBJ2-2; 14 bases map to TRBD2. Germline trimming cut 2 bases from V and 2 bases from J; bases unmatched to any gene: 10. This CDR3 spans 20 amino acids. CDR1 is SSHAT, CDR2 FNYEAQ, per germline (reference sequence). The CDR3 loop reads CASSLLPPGLAGENTGELFF. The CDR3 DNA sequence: TGTGCCAGCAGCTTACTACCGCCGGGACTAGCGGGGGAAAACACCGGGGAGCTGTTTTTT.

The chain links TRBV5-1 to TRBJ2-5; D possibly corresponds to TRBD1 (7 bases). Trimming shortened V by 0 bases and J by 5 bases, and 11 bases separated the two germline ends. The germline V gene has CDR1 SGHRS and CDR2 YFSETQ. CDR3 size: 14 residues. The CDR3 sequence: CASSLEGGQETQYF. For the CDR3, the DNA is TGCGCCAGCAGCTTGGAGGGGGGACAGGAGACCCAGTACTTC.

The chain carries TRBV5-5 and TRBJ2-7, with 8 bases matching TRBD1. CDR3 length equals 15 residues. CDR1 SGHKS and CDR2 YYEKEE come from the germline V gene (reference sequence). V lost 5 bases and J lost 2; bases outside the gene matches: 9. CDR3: CASRAGQGTTYEQYF. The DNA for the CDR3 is TGTGCCAGCAGGGCCGGACAGGGAACGACCTACGAGCAGTACTTC.

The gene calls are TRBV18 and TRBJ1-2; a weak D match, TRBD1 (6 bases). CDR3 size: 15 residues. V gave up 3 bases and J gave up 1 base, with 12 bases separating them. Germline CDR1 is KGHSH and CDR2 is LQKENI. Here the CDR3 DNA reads TGTGCCAGCTCACCCTCGACAGGCCTTAACTATGGCTACACCTTC. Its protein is CASSPSTGLNYGYTF.

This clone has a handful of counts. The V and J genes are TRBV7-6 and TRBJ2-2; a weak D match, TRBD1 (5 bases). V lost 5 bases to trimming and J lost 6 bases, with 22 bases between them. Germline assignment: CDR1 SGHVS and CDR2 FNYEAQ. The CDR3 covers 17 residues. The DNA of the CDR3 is TGTGCCAGCAGCCCACTCTGGGGCGGTTTAGGTCCCGGGGAGCTGTTTTTT. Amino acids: CASSPLWGGLGPGELFF.